This T cell receptor (beta chain) was obtained from a study of CD8+ T cells in alopecia areata. The sample holds one count of this clone. The antigen remains unidentified. The authors extracted RNA and reverse transcribed it into cDNA as the sequencing template. Sequencing used immunoSEQ multiplex PCR; TCRdb keeps in-frame clones, though not all of them. This sample yields some 120,000 clones, of which around 50% are seen a single time; approximately 12% belongs to the top ten. The treatment: oral pan-JAK inhibitor, 5-10 mg twice daily. Lesional scalp punch biopsies and peripheral blood came from alopecia areata patients. The study's findings and limits: Unlike in mice, where it was clearer, TCR sharing across patients was less clear, possibly HLA-related.

The TCR was taken from a human donor with alopecia areata. The sequencing here drew on CD8+ T cells sorted from blood, taken at week 24, from a patient treated with tofacitinib.

CDR3 sequence: CASRHRTGGISGANVLTF. The CDR3 coding sequence is TGTGCCAGCAGACATCGGACAGGGGGCATCTCTGGGGCCAACGTCCTGACTTTC. The J gene is TRBJ2-6, the V gene TRBV27; 11 bases agree with TRBD1. Germline V gene lookup returns CDR1 MNHEY and CDR2 SMNVEV (reference sequence). The CDR3 extends over 18 amino acids. J gave up 0 bases and V 6 bases, and 7 bases lay outside the gene matches.